What follows is one T cell receptor beta chain and its context. Its antigen is still unknown. The data belong to a study of T cell responses to AZD1222 COVID-19 vaccine. The CDR3 runs to 15 residues. Trimming removed 1 base from V and 0 bases from J, with 9 bases in between. Germline lookup yields CDR1 LNHDA and CDR2 SQIVND (reference sequence). Clones were read by immunoSEQ multiplex PCR, and TCRdb kept only the in-frame ones, dropping some. The sample has about 170,000 clones; approximately 91% are singletons. Study-wide results and limits: Among AZD1222 vaccinees, only six or seven were seropositive at baseline. The donor group comprised mostly white British people and more females; the analysis possibly underestimated clonal diversity.

The source was peripheral blood, collected on day 0 of AZD1222 vaccination. The TCR was taken from an adult in good health. The chain combines TRBV19 with TRBJ1-2; D is undetermined. The CDR3 nucleotides are TGTGCCAGTAGTATAGCTGGCAGCTCTAACTATGGCTACACCTTC. It is translated as CASSIAGSSNYGYTF. The whole variable domain, filled in from reference TRBV19 and TRBJ1-2, reads DGGITQSPKYLFRKEGQNVTLSCEQNLNHDAMYWYRQDPGQGLRLIYYSQIVNDFQKGDIAEGYSVSREKKESFPLTVTSAQKNPTAFYLCASSIAGSSNYGYTFGSGTRLTVV.